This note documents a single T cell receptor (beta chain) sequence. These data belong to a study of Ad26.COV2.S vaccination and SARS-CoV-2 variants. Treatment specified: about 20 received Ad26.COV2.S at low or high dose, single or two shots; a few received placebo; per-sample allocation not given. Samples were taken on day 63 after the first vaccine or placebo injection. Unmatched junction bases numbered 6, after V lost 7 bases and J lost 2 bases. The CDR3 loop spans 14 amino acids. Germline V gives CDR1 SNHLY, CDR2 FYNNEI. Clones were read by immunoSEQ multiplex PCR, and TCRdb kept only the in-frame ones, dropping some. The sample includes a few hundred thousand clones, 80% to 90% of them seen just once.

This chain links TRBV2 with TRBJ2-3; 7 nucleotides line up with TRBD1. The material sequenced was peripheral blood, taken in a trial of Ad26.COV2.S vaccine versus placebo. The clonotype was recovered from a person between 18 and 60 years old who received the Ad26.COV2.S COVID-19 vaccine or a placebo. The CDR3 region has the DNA TGTGCCAGCATCGACAGGGCCTACACAGATACGCAGTATTTT. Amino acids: CASIDRAYTDTQYF.